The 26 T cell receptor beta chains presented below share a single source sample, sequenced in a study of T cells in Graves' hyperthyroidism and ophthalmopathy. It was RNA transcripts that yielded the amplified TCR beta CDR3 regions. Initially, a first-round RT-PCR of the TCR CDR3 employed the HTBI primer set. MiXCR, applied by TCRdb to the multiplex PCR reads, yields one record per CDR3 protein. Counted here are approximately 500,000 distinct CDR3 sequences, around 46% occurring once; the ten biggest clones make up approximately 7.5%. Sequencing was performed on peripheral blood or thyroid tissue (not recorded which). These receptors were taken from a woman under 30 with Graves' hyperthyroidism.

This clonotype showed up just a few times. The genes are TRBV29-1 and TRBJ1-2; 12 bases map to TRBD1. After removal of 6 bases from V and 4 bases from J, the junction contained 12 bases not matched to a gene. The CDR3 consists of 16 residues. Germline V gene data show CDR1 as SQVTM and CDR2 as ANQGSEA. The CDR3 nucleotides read TGCAGCGTCCGAACTCCCGGGACAGGGGGCGGCTATGGCTACACCTTC. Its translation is CSVRTPGTGGGYGYTF.

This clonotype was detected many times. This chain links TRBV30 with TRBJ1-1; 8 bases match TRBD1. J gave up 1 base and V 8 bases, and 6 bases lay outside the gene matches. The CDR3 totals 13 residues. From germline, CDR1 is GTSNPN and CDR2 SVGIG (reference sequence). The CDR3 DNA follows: TGTGCCAGCCCCGGACAGGGGAACACTGAAGCTTTCTTT. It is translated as CASPGQGNTEAFF.

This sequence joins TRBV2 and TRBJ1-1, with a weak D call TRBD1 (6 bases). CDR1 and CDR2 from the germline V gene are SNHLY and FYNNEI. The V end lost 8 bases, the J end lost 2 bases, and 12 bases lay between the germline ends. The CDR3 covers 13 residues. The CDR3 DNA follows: TGTGCCAGCGCCACAGGGTCTAACACTGAAGCTTTCTTT. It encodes CASATGSNTEAFF.

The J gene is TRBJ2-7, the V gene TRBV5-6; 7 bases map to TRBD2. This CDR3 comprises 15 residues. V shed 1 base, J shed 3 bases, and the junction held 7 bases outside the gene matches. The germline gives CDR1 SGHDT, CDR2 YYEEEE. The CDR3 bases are TGTGCCAGCAGCTTGCTTCAGCGGGACGACTACGAGCAGTACTTC. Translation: CASSLLQRDDYEQYF.

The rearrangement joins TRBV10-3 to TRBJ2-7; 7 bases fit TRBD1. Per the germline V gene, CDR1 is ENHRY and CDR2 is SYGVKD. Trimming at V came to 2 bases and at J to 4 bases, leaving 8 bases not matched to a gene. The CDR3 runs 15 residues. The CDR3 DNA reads TGTGCCATCAGTGAGACAGGGGCGAGTTTTTACGAGCAGTACTTC. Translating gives CAISETGASFYEQYF.

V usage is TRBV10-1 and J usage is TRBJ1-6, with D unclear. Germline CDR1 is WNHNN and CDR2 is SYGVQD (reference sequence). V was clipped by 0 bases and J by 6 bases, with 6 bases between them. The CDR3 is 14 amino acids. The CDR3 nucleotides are TGCGCCAGCAGTGAGTCGAGGGCTAATTCACCCCTCCACTTT. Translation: CASSESRANSPLHF.

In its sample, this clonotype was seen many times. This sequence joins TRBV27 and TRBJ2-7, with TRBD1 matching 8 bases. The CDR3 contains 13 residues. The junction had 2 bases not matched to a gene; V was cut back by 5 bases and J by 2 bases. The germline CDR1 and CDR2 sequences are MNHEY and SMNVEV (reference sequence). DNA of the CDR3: TGTGCCAGCAGTGCGGGACAGGCCTACGAGCAGTACTTC. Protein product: CASSAGQAYEQYF.

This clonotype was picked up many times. CDR3 residues: CASSDRPTGYGSYEQYF. For the CDR3, the DNA is TGTGCCAGTAGCGACCGCCCGACAGGGTATGGTTCCTACGAGCAGTACTTC. The rearrangement joins TRBV19 to TRBJ2-7; 7 positions match TRBD1. The CDR3 sequence is 17 residues long. V shed 6 bases, J shed 1 base, and the junction held 15 bases outside the gene matches. In germline, CDR1 is LNHDA, CDR2 SQIVND (reference sequence).

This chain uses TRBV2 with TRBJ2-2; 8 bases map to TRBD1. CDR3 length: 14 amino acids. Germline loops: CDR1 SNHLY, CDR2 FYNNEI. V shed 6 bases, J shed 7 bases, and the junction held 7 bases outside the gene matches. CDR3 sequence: CASSAGGWDGELFF. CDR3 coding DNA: TGTGCCAGCAGCGCAGGGGGCTGGGACGGGGAGCTGTTTTTT. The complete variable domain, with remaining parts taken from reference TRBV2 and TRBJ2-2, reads EPEVTQTPSHQVTQMGQEVILRCVPISNHLYFYWYRQILGQKVEFLVSFYNNEISEKSEIFDDQFSVERPDGSNFTLKIRSTKLEDSAMYFCASSAGGWDGELFFGEGSRLTVL.

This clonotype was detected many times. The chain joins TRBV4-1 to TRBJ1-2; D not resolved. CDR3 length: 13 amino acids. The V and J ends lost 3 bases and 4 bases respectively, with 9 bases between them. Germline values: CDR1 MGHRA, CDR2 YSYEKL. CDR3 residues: CASSQGPSYGYTF. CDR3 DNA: TGCGCCAGCAGCCAGGGCCCCAGCTATGGCTACACCTTC.

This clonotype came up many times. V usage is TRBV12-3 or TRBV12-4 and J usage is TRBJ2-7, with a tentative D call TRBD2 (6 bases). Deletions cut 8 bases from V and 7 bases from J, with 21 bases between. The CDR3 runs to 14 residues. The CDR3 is CASLPVGRAGEQYF. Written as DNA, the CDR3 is TGTGCCAGCCTCCCCGTTGGGCGGGCGGGGGAGCAGTACTTC.

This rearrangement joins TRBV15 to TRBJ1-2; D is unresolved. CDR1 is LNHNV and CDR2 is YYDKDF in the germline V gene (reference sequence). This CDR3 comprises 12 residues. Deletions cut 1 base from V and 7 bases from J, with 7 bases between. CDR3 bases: TGTGCCACCAGCAGAGGGACGGGTGGCTACACCTTC. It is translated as CATSRGTGGYTF.

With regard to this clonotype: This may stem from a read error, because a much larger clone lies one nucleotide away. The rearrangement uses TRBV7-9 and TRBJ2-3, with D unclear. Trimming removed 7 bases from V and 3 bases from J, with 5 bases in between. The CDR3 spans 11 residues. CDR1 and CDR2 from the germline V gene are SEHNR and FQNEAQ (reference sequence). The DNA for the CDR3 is TGTGCCAGCACCTGGACAGATACGCAGTATTTT. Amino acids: CASTWTDTQYF.

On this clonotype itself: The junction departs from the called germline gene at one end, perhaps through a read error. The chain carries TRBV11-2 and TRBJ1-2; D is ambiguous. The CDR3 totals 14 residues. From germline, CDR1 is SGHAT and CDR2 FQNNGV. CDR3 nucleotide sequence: TGTCCCAGCAGCTTGGAGGACCCGATCTATGGCTACACCTTC. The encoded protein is CPSSLEDPIYGYTF. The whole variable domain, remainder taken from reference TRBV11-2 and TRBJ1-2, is EAGVAQSPRYKIIEKRQSVAFWCNPISGHATLYWYQQILGQGPKLLIQFQNNGVVDDSQLPKDRFSAERLKGVDSTLKIQPAKLEDSAVYLCPSSLEDPIYGYTFGSGTRLTVV.

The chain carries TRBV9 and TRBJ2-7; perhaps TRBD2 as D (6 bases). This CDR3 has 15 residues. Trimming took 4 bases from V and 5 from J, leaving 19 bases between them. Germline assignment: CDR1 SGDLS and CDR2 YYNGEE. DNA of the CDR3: TGTGCCAGCAGCCCGGGACTTAACACCGGGGACGAGCAGTACTTC. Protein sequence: CASSPGLNTGDEQYF.

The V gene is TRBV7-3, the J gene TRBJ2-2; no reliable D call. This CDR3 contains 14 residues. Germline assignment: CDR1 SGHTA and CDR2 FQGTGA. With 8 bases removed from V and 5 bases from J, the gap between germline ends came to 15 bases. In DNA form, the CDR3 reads TGTGCCAGCTCACCACCGGCAGATACCGGGGAGCTGTTTTTT. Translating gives CASSPPADTGELFF.

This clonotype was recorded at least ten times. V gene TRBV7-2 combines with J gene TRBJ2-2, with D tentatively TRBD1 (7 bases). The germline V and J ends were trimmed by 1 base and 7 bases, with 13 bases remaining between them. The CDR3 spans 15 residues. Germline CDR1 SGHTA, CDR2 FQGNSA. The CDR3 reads CASSLVEGAGGELFF. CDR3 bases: TGTGCCAGCAGCTTAGTGGAGGGGGCCGGCGGGGAGCTGTTTTTT.

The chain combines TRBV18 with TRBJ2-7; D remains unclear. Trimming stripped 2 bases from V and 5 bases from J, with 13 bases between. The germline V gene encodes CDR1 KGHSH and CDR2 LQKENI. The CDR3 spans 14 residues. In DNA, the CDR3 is TGTGCCAGCTCACCATCCCAGCTAATCCACGAGCAGTACTTC. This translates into CASSPSQLIHEQYF.

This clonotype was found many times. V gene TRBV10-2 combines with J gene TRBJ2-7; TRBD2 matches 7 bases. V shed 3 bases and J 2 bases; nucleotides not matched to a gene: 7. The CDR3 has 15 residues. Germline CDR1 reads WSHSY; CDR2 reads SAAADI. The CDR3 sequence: CASSDRTRVAYEQYF. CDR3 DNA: TGCGCCAGCAGTGACCGGACTAGGGTGGCCTACGAGCAGTACTTC.

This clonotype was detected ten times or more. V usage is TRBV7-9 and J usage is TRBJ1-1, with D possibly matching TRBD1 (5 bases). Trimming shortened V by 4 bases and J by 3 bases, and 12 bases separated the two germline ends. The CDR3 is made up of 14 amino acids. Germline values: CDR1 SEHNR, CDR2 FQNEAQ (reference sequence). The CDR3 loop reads CASSYPDSYTEAFF. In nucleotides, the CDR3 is TGTGCCAGCAGCTACCCTGACAGTTACACTGAAGCTTTCTTT.

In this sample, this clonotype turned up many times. CDR3 amino acids: CASSGTGDNEQFF. CDR3 DNA sequence: TGTGCCAGTTCAGGGACAGGGGACAATGAGCAGTTCTTC. The chain has TRBV2 and TRBJ2-1; 10 nucleotides line up with TRBD1. This CDR3 comprises 13 residues. V was clipped by 9 bases and J by 5 bases; unmatched bases: 4. CDR1 SNHLY and CDR2 FYNNEI come from the germline V gene.

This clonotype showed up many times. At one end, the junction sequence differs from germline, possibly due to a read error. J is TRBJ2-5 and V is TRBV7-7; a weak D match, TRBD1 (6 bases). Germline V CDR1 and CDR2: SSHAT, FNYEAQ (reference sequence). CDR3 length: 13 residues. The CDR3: CASSTQGGETQYF. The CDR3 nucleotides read TGTGCTAGCAGCACACAGGGTGGAGAGACCCAGTACTTC.

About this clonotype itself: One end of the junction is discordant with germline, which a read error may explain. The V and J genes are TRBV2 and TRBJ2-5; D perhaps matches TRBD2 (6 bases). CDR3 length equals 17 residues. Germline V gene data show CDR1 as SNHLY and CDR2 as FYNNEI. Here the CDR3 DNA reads TGTGCCACCAGTGATCCCCCTTCTGGGGGGAGACGGGAGACCCAGTACTTC. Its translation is CATSDPPSGGRRETQYF.

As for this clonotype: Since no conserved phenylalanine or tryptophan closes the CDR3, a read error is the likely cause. CDR3 loop: CASSPPGGTSTGELFL. CDR3 nucleotides: TGTGCCAGCAGCCCCCCAGGAGGGACTAGCACCGGGGAGCTGTTTCTT. This sequence joins TRBV7-6 and TRBJ2-2; 8 bases fit TRBD2. The CDR3 spans 16 residues. Unmatched junction bases numbered 9, after V lost 5 bases and J lost 4 bases. The V gene's germline CDR1 is SGHVS and CDR2 FNYEAQ.

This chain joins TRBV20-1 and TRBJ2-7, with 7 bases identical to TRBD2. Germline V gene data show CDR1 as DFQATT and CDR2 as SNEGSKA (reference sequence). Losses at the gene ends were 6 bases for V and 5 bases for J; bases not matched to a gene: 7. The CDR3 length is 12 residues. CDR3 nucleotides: TGCAGTGCCCCTAGCGGTCCGGACGAGCAGTACTTC. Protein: CSAPSGPDEQYF.

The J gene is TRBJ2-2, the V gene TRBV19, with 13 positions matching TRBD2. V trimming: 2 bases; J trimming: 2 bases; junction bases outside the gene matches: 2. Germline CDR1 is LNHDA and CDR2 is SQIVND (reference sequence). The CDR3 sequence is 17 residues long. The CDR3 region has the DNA TGTGCCAGTAGTATAACGGGACTAGCGGGAAACACCGGGGAGCTGTTTTTT. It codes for CASSITGLAGNTGELFF.